The next 8 T cell receptor beta chains were all read from a single sample in a study of blood T cell repertoires in COVID-19. The data were produced by immunoSEQ multiplex PCR, yet TCRdb's version contains in-frame clones alone and is incomplete. Here the sample spans about 330,000 clones, around 90% being singletons. Sequenced material: PBMCs or T cells enriched from blood (not recorded which). All receptors derive from a woman in her twenties or thirties who had recovered from COVID-19.

The chain combines TRBV6-2 or TRBV6-3 with TRBJ1-2; D is unresolved. The V and J ends lost 4 bases and 7 bases respectively, with 19 bases between them. CDR3 length: 15 residues. Germline CDR1 reads MNHEY; CDR2 reads SVGEGT. CDR3 DNA: TGTGCCAGCAGTTCCATGTACCGAGACTATGGTGGCTACACCTTC. It is translated as CASSSMYRDYGGYTF.

The gene calls are TRBV6-2 or TRBV6-3 and TRBJ2-2; weak D call: TRBD1 (5 bases). The germline gives CDR1 MNHEY, CDR2 SVGEGT. There are 16 residues in the CDR3. V was trimmed by 0 bases and J by 1 base, leaving 9 bases between them. In DNA, the CDR3 is TGTGCCAGCAGTTACTCGGGGCAGAGGAACACCGGGGAGCTGTTTTTT. It codes for CASSYSGQRNTGELFF.

The V and J genes are TRBV10-3 and TRBJ2-3; the D gene is possibly TRBD2 (6 bases). The CDR3 loop spans 16 amino acids. Trimming left V 2 bases short and J 4 bases short, with 16 bases between. Germline V lookup: CDR1 ENHRY, CDR2 SYGVKD. CDR3 in amino acids: CAISEARGGVADTQYF. The CDR3 coding sequence is TGTGCCATCAGTGAGGCTCGCGGCGGGGTGGCAGATACGCAGTATTTT.

J is TRBJ2-5 and V is TRBV13; D is uncertain. The germline CDR1 and CDR2 sequences are PRHDT and FYEKMQ (reference sequence). This CDR3 is built from 15 residues. V was pared by 5 bases and J by 5 bases, with 18 bases between. The CDR3 region has the DNA TGTGCCAGCAGCAGCCAGACCATAGCCCGGGAGACCCAGTACTTC. This encodes CASSSQTIARETQYF.

CDR3 nucleotides: TGTGCCAGCAGCACCGGACAGGGGAGTTTGCGGGGCTACACCTTC. This translates into CASSTGQGSLRGYTF. The V call is TRBV5-4, the J call TRBJ1-2; the match to TRBD1 covers 9 bases. CDR3 size: 15 residues. From germline, CDR1 is SGHNT and CDR2 YYREEE (reference sequence). The ends lost 4 bases at V and 8 bases at J; junction bases unmatched: 12.

V gene TRBV2 combines with J gene TRBJ1-1; D perhaps matches TRBD1 (6 bases). Germline CDR1 SNHLY, CDR2 FYNNEI. The CDR3 is made up of 13 amino acids. Trimming removed 6 bases from V and 11 bases from J, with 19 bases in between. CDR3 sequence reads: CASRRTAPLGAFF. The CDR3 bases are TGTGCCAGCAGGCGGACAGCCCCCCTCGGGGCTTTCTTT.

CDR3: CASSPQGAPGYGYTF. The CDR3 DNA follows: TGTGCCAGCAGCCCACAGGGGGCGCCAGGGTATGGCTACACCTTC. This chain links TRBV3-1 (or the pseudogene TRBV3-2) with TRBJ1-2, with 9 bases fitting TRBD1. J was trimmed by 5 bases and V by 4 bases; bases with no gene match: 8. The CDR3 runs to 15 residues. Germline CDR1 is LGHDT and CDR2 is YNNKEL (reference sequence).

This sequence joins TRBV7-9 and TRBJ1-4, with D possibly being TRBD1 (6 bases). The CDR3 is 15 amino acids. Deletions cut 5 bases from V and 5 bases from J, with 15 bases between. Per germline, CDR1 SEHNR and CDR2 FQNEAQ (reference sequence). The CDR3 reads CASSIGQRENEKLFF. The CDR3 DNA reads TGTGCCAGCAGCATAGGACAGAGAGAGAATGAAAAACTGTTTTTT.